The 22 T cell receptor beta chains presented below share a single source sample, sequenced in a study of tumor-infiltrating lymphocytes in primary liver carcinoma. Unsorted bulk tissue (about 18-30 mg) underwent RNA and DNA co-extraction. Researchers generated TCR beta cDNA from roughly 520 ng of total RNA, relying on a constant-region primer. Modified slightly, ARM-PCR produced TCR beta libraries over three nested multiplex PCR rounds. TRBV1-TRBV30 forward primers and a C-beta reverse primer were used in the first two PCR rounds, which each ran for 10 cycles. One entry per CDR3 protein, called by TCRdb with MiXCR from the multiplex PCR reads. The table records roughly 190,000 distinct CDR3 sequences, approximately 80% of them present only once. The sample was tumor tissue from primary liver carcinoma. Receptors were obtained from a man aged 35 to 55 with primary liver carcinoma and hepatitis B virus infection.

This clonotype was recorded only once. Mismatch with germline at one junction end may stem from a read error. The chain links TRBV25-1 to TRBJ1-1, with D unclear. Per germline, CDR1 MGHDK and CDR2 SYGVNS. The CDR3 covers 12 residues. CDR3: CASSENGEEVFF. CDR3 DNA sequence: TGTGCCAGCAGTGAAAACGGGGAAGAAGTTTTCTTT. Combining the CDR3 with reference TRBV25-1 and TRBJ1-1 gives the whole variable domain EADIYQTPRYLVIGTGKKITLECSQTMGHDKMYWYQQDPGMELHLIHYSYGVNSTEKGDLSSESTVSRIRTEHFPLTLESARPSHTSQYLCASSENGEEVFFGQGTRLTVV.

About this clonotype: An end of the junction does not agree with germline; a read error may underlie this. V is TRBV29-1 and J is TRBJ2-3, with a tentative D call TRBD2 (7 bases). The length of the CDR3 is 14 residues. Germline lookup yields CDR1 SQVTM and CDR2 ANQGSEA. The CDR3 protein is CSIGGGQGTDMQYF. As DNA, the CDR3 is TGCAGCATCGGCGGGGGACAAGGTACAGATATGCAGTATTTT.

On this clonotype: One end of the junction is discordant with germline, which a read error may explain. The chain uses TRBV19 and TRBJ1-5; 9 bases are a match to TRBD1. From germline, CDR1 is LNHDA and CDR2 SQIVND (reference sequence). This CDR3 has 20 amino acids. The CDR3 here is CASSIFSGTGRLMGNQHQHF. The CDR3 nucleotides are TGTGCCAGTAGTATATTCTCCGGGACAGGGCGGCTTATGGGCAATCAGCACCAGCATTTT. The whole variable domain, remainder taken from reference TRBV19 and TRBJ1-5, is DGGITQSPKYLFRKEGQNVTLSCEQNLNHDAMYWYRQDPGQGLRLIYYSQIVNDFQKGDIAEGYSVSREKKESFPLTVTSAQKNPTAFYLCASSIFSGTGRLMGNQHQHFGDGTRLSIL.

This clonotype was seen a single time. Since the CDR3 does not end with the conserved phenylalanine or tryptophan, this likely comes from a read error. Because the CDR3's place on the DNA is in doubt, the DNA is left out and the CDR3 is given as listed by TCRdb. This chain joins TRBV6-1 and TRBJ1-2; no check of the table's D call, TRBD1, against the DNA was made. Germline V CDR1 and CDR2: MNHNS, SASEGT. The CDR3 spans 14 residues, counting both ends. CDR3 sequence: CASGAGGANYGCTI.

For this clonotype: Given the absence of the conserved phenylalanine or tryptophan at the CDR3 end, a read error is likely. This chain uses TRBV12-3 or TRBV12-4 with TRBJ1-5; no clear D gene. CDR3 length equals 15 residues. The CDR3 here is CASTRCTAINQPQHL. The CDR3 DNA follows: TGTGCTAGCACGCGGTGCACCGCAATAAATCAGCCCCAGCATTTA.

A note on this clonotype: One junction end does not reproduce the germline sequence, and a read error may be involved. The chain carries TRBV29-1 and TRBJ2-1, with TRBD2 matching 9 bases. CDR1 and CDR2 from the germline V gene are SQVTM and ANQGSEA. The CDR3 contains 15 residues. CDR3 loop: CNVDSRREGYNKQFF. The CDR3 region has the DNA TGCAATGTTGATTCTCGGCGGGAGGGCTACAATAAGCAGTTCTTC.

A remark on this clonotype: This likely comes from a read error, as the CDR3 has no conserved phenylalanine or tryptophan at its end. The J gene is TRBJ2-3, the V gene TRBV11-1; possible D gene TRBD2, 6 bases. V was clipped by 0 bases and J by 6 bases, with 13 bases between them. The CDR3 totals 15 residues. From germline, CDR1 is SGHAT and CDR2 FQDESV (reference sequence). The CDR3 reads CASSLAGGNMDTQYS. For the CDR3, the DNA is TGTGCCAGCAGCTTAGCGGGAGGAAACATGGATACGCAGTATTCT.

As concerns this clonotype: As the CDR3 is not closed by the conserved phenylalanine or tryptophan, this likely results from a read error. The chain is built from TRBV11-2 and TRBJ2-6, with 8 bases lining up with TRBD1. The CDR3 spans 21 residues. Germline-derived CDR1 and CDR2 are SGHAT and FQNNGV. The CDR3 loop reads CASSMGGDRGISFSGANVLTL. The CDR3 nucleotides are TGTGCCAGCAGCATGGGGGGAGACAGGGGCATTTCCTTCTCTGGGGCCAATGTCCTGACTCTC.

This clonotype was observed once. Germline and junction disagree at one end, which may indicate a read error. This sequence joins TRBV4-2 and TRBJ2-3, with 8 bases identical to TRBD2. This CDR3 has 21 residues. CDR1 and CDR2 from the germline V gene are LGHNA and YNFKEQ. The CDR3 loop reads CACSQDSGLVAYRFSTDTQYF. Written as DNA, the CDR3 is TGTGCCTGCAGCCAAGATTCGGGACTAGTGGCATATCGATTTAGCACGGATACGCAGTATTTT.

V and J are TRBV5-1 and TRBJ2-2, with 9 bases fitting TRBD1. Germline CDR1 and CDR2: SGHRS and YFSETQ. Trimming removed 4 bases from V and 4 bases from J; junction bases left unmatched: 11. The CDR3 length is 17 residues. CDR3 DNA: TGCGCCAGCAGCCCAAGCCAACAGGGGGCATTCACCGGGGAGCTGTTTTTT. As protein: CASSPSQQGAFTGELFF.

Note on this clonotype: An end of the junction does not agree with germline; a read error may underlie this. CDR3 in DNA: TGTGCCAGTAGCTTTTGGGGGCGACAGGGTCAAGAGACCCAGTATTTC. Protein product: CASSFWGRQGQETQYF. The rearrangement links TRBV5-4 to TRBJ2-5, with 7 nucleotides matching TRBD1. The germline V gene has CDR1 SGHNT and CDR2 YYREEE (reference sequence). CDR3 length: 16 amino acids.

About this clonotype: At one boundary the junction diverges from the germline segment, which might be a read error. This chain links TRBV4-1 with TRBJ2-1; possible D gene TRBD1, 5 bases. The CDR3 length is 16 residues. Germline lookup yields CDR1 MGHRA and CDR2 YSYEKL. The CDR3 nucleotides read TGCGCCAGCGGCCAAGAGGCCGTGGCAGGGTACAATGAGCAGTTCTTC. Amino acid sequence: CASGQEAVAGYNEQFF.

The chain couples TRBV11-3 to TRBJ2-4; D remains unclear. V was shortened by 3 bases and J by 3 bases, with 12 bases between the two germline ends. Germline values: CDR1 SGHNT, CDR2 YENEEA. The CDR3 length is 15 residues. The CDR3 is CASSFGVIFKNIQYF. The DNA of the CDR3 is TGTGCCAGCAGCTTTGGGGTGATATTCAAAAACATTCAGTACTTC.

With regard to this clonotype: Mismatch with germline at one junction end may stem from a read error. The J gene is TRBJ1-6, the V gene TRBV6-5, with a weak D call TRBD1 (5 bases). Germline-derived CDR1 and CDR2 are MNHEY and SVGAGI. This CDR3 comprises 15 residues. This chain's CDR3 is CVSSKQDANNSPLHF. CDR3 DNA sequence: TGTGTCAGCAGCAAACAGGATGCGAATAATTCACCCCTCCACTTT.

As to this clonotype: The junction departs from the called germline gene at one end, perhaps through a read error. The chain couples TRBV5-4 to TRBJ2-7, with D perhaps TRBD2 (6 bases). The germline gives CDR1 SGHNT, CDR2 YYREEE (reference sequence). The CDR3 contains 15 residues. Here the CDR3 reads CASSTPSGGTQERYF. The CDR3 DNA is TGTGCCAGCAGCACCCCGAGTGGCGGGACCCAGGAGCGGTACTTC.

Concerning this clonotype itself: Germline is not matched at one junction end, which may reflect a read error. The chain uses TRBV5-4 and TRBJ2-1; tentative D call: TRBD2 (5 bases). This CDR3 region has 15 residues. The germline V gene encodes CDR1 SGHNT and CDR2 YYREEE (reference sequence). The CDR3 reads CASSLGGPARDQQFF. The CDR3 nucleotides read TGTGCCAGTAGCTTGGGCGGACCGGCTCGGGATCAGCAGTTCTTC. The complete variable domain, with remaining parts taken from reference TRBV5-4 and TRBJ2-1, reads ETGVTQSPTHLIKTRGQQVTLRCSSQSGHNTVSWYQQALGQGPQFIFQYYREEENGRGNFPPRFSGLQFPNYSSELNVNALELDDSALYLCASSLGGPARDQQFFGPGTRLTVL.

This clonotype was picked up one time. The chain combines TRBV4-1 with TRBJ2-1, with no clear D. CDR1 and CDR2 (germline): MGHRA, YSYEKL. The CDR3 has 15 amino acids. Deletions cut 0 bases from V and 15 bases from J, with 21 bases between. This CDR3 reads CASSQEESVPNSPFF. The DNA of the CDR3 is TGCGCCAGCAGCCAAGAGGAGAGCGTTCCTAATAGTCCGTTCTTC.

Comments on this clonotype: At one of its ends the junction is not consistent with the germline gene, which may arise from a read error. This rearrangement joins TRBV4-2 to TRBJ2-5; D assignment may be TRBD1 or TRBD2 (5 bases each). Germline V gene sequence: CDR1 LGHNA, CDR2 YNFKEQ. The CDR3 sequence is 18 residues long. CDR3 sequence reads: CTSSQEIGVGDRRETQYF. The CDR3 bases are TGTACCAGCAGCCAAGAAATTGGTGTAGGGGACCGAAGGGAGACCCAGTACTTC.

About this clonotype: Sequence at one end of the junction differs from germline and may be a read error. The DNA of the CDR3 is TGTGCCAGCATGGAGGGGACCGGCAATCGGCCCCAGCATTTT. It specifies CASMEGTGNRPQHF. V usage is TRBV6-1 and J usage is TRBJ1-5, with D possibly being TRBD1 (5 bases). Germline CDR1 is MNHNS and CDR2 is SASEGT. The CDR3 is 14 amino acids.

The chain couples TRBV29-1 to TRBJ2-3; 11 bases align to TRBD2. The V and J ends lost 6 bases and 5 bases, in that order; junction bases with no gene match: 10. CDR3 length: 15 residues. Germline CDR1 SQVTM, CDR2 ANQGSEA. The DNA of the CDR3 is TGCAGCGTCTCCGGGACTAGCGGTTTGGGAGATACGCAGTATTTT. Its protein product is CSVSGTSGLGDTQYF.

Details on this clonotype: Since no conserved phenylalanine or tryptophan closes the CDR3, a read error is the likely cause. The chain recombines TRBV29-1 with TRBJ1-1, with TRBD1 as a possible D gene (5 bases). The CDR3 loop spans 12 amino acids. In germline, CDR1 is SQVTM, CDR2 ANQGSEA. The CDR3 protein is CSVSQGSAEAFI. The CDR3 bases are TGCAGTGTCTCTCAGGGCAGTGCTGAAGCTTTCATT.

The CDR3 bases are TGTGCCACCAGCACCGGGACGGACCCTTTGGATGAGCAGTTCTTC. This sequence encodes CATSTGTDPLDEQFF. The rearrangement joins TRBV2 to TRBJ2-1; D may match TRBD1 or TRBD2 (5 bases each). Germline V gene data show CDR1 as SNHLY and CDR2 as FYNNEI. This CDR3 has 15 amino acids. Trimming took 10 bases from V and 8 from J, leaving 24 bases between them.